This entry lists 12 T cell receptor beta chains sequenced from one sample in a study of identical twins. TCRdb fed the 5' RACE reads into MiXCR, producing one record per CDR3 protein. This table has roughly 1,500,000 distinct CDR3 sequences, around a third appearing once. The sample comprised cord blood. Source of these receptors: a newborn girl in good health.

With respect to this clonotype: This may be a read error, as it is one base from a much larger clone. The rearrangement uses TRBV29-1 and TRBJ2-5; possibly TRBD1 for D (6 bases). The CDR3 is 13 residues long. Germline V lookup: CDR1 SQVTM, CDR2 ANQGSEA. CDR3 DNA sequence: TGCAGCGTTGCAGGACAGTACCAAGAGGCCCAGTACTTC. The encoded protein is CSVAGQYQEAQYF.

The chain has TRBV12-3 or TRBV12-4 and TRBJ2-5, with 11 nucleotides matching TRBD2. The J call may be wrong; the DNA end is better matched by TRBJ2-7. This CDR3 comprises 15 residues. CDR3: CASSFTSGSLYEQYF. The CDR3 nucleotides are TGTGCCAGCAGTTTTACTAGCGGGAGCCTGTACGAGCAGTACTTC.

In this sample, this clonotype turned up once. The chain employs TRBV5-1 and TRBJ2-3; 12 positions match TRBD2. The CDR3 has 17 amino acids. The V and J ends lost 0 bases and 4 bases, in that order; junction bases with no gene match: 6. Germline loops: CDR1 SGHRS, CDR2 YFSETQ. The CDR3 nucleotides are TGCGCCAGCAGCTTGGCCACACTAGCGGGGGGCCCAGATACGCAGTATTTT. This translates into CASSLATLAGGPDTQYF. Variable domain in full (rest from reference TRBV5-1 and TRBJ2-3): KAGVTQTPRYLIKTRGQQVTLSCSPISGHRSVSWYQQTPGQGLQFLFEYFSETQRNKGNFPGRFSGRQFSNSRSEMNVSTLELGDSALYLCASSLATLAGGPDTQYFGPGTRLTVL.

J is TRBJ1-2 and V is TRBV25-1; weak D call: TRBD1 (6 bases). The CDR3 extends over 15 amino acids. Trimming removed 5 bases at V and 0 bases at J, with 13 bases between. CDR1 MGHDK and CDR2 SYGVNS come from the germline V gene. The CDR3: CASSRTGSANYGYTF. CDR3 bases: TGTGCCAGCAGTCGAACAGGGTCGGCTAACTATGGCTACACCTTC.

Worth noting for this clonotype: Compared with germline, one end of the junction differs, possibly owing to a read error. This CDR3 is CASSAGQDLAKNIRYF. In DNA, the CDR3 is TGTGCCAGCAGCGCGGGACAGGATCTAGCCAAAAACATTCGGTACTTC. The gene calls are TRBV7-9 and TRBJ2-4, with 8 bases identical to TRBD1. The length of the CDR3 is 16 residues. Germline CDR1 reads SEHNR; CDR2 reads FQNEAQ (reference sequence).

There are many counts of this clonotype. This chain links TRBV25-1 with TRBJ1-2; 7 nucleotides align to TRBD1. With 1 base clipped from V and 2 bases from J, the junction kept 7 bases outside the gene matches. Germline CDR1 is MGHDK and CDR2 is SYGVNS. The CDR3 contains 16 residues. The CDR3 sequence: CASSELETGLNYGYTF. The CDR3, as DNA: TGTGCCAGCAGTGAATTGGAGACAGGGCTCAACTATGGCTACACCTTC.

The V call is TRBV3-1, the J call TRBJ2-5; tentatively, D is TRBD2 (7 bases). This CDR3 region has 17 residues. CDR1 and CDR2 (germline): LGHDT, YNNKEL (reference sequence). Between the trimmed V and J ends, which lost 5 bases and 0 bases, there was a span of 19 bases. CDR3 residues: CASSEALWGGYQETQYF. The DNA of the CDR3 is TGTGCCAGCAGCGAAGCCCTTTGGGGGGGCTACCAAGAGACCCAGTACTTC.

The CDR3 sequence is CSARVLTSGQETQYF. The CDR3 DNA reads as TGCAGTGCTAGGGTTCTGACTAGCGGTCAAGAGACCCAGTACTTC. V and J are TRBV20-1 and TRBJ2-5; TRBD2 agrees at 9 bases. Germline lookup yields CDR1 DFQATT and CDR2 SNEGSKA (reference sequence). V gave up 3 bases and J gave up 2 bases; unmatched junction bases: 7. The CDR3 contains 15 residues.

The sample holds a few counts of this clonotype. The chain carries TRBV7-9 and TRBJ2-5; D gene ambiguous. V lost 0 bases and J 5 bases, leaving 13 bases between the germline ends. The germline V gene encodes CDR1 SEHNR and CDR2 FQNEAQ (reference sequence). CDR3 length equals 15 residues. CDR3 in amino acids: CASSLAETLGETQYF. For the CDR3, the DNA is TGTGCCAGCAGCTTAGCAGAGACTTTGGGGGAGACCCAGTACTTC.

The V call is TRBV20-1, the J call TRBJ1-1; 8 bases are a match to TRBD1. The CDR3 is 13 residues long. The germline V gene encodes CDR1 DFQATT and CDR2 SNEGSKA (reference sequence). V trimming: 3 bases; J trimming: 5 bases; junction bases outside the gene matches: 5. DNA for the CDR3: TGCAGTGCTAGCCCAACAGGGGGGACTGAAGCTTTCTTT. Its translation is CSASPTGGTEAFF.

This clonotype was detected a few times. The chain is built from TRBV12-3 or TRBV12-4 and TRBJ2-1, with TRBD2 matching over 9 bases. The CDR3 sequence is 13 residues long. The ends lost 4 bases at V and 9 bases at J; junction bases unmatched: 4. The CDR3 region has the DNA TGTGCCAGCAGTTCAGGACTAGCGCGTGAGCAGTTCTTC. Translated, it gives CASSSGLAREQFF.

Only a few counts were recorded for this clonotype. The chain employs TRBV21-1 and TRBJ2-3. TRBV21-1 is classified as a pseudogene. The CDR3 loop spans 15 amino acids. CDR3 sequence reads: CASSNLTGPTDTQYF. The CDR3 coding sequence is TGTGCCAGCAGCAATTTGACTGGACCCACAGATACGCAGTATTTT.